This TCR beta chain comes out of a study of cytomegalovirus exposure and HLA in healthy donors. Study-level findings and limits: TCR beta V- and J-gene trimming was later associated with a missense DCLRE1C variant.

A multiplex PCR was run with 60 Vbeta primers and 13 Jbeta primers. In the original analysis: Later work found approximately 80 million unique TCR beta chains, with 9 million to 13 million shared. Assay: immunoSEQ multiplex PCR; the TCRdb copy retains only in-frame clones and omits some. That table gives V, J and clone size, and the DNA gave D and trimming. The data show about 150,000 clones, over 75% seen once. The V end lost 0 bases, the J end lost 4 bases, and 11 bases lay between the germline ends. The germline CDR1 and CDR2 sequences are SGHRS and YFSETQ. This CDR3 has 14 residues. In regard to this clone: Its specificity is not known.

Sample: PBMCs. The rearrangement uses TRBV5-1 and TRBJ2-7, with a weak D call TRBD1 (5 bases). This receptor was obtained from a man in his fifties or sixties in good health and CMV-seropositive. CDR3 DNA: TGCGCCAGCAGCTTGGCAGGGTTGGGGTACGAGCAGTACTTC. Translation: CASSLAGLGYEQYF.